The rows below give T cell receptor beta chains drawn from one sample of a study of T cells in Graves' hyperthyroidism and ophthalmopathy. In TCRdb, the multiplex PCR reads were re-called with MiXCR into one record per CDR3 protein. The table records fewer than 110,000 distinct CDR3 sequences, 16% of them present only once. Input material: blood. The source is a woman aged 45-65 years with Graves' hyperthyroidism. Each CDR3 is given with its conserved first and last residue. Fields, in order: V gene, J gene, CDR3 length, clone size, D gene, CDR3 DNA, CDR3 protein. The D gene is left open where the match is weak. Rows give clone size only sometimes, using once, few, many, or a class for an expanded clone.

>TRBV2|TRBJ2-3|18|many|TRBD2
TGTGCCAGCAGTGAGGTGACTAGCGGGAGCGCGAGCACAGATACGCAGTATTTT
CASSEVTSGSASTDTQYF
>TRBV29-1|TRBJ2-5|15|many|TRBD2
TGCAGCGTCGCGGGAGGGCGCGCTGACCAAGAGACCCAGTACTTC
CSVAGGRADQETQYF
>TRBV20-1|TRBJ1-2|16|many|NA
TGCAGTGCTAGAGCAATCACAGTCAGGACAGACTATGGCTACACCTTC
CSARAITVRTDYGYTF
>TRBV28|TRBJ1-2|17|few|TRBD1
TGTGCCAGCAGTTACTATTTTACCGGGACAGCTTCTAGAGGCTACACCTTC
CASSYYFTGTASRGYTF
>TRBV6-1|TRBJ2-6|18|NA|NA
TGTGCCAGCAGCGACAGGCCTACCACCGGTTCTGGGGCCAACGTCCTGACTTTC
CASSDRPTTGSGANVLTF
>TRBV12-3/TRBV12-4|TRBJ2-5|15|few|NA
TGTGCCAGCAGTTTGGGGAACCCGACGAAAGAGACCCAGTACTTC
CASSLGNPTKETQYF
>TRBV7-9|TRBJ1-5|13|many|TRBD1
TGTGCCAGTGGACAGGGCCCCAATCAGCCCCAGCATTTT
CASGQGPNQPQHF
>TRBV5-1|TRBJ2-1|16|few|NA
TGCGCCAGCAGCTTGGGAATGAGGGCTGGTTACAATGAGCAGTTCTTC
CASSLGMRAGYNEQFF
>TRBV30|TRBJ1-1|13|many|NA
TGTGCCTGGAGGGAGGATGCTGCCACTGAAGCTTTCTTT
CAWREDAATEAFF
>TRBV12-3/TRBV12-4|TRBJ2-4|14|few|NA
TGTGCCAGCAGTTCGACCGGGGCTAAAAACATTCAGTACTTC
CASSSTGAKNIQYF
>TRBV7-2|TRBJ1-1|12|NA|NA
TGTGCCAGCAGCTCAAAGGGCACTGAAGCTTTCTTT
CASSSKGTEAFF
>TRBV5-6|TRBJ1-4|13|NA|NA
TGTGCCAGCAGCCCGGGATTTAATGAAAAACTGTTTTTT
CASSPGFNEKLFF
>TRBV6-1|TRBJ1-1|13|NA|NA
TGTGCCAGCAGTCTAAATTTATGGGGTATGGCTTTCTTT
CASSLNLWGMAFF
>TRBV5-1|TRBJ2-1|14|NA|NA
TGCGCCAGCAGACCCTTGATGGGGGGAAAAGGGCAGTTCTTC
CASRPLMGGKGQFF
>TRBV5-1|TRBJ2-3|15|many|NA
TGCGCCAGCAGCGAATCCGGCGTTAGCACAGATACGCAGTATTTT
CASSESGVSTDTQYF
>TRBV27|TRBJ2-2|18|many|NA
TGTGCCAGCAGTTCCTTAACCGGGACGACAGGGAACACCGGGGAGCTGTTTTTT
CASSSLTGTTGNTGELFF
>TRBV2|TRBJ2-1|14|NA|TRBD2
TGTGCCAGCAGGGCTAGCGGGAGTTACAATGAGCAGTTCTTC
CASRASGSYNEQFF